Here is one TCR beta chain with its context. Its antigen is undetermined. CDR3 size: 13 residues. Trimming removed 2 bases at V and 5 bases at J, with 9 bases between. Per the germline V gene, CDR1 is LGHDT and CDR2 is YNNKEL (reference sequence). This entry belongs to a study of blood T cells in healthy people across ages. General study results and limits: Older age coincided with a roughly linear decline in TCR beta diversity per million T cells.

The authors ran a second PCR of about 7 to 11 cycles using a sample-barcoded 5' primer and a J-beta primer mix. One entry per CDR3 protein, called by TCRdb with MiXCR from the 5' RACE reads. The data hold 550,000 to 600,000 distinct CDR3 sequences, with 40% to 50% observed a single time. The sequenced sample consisted of blood. The chain is built from TRBV3-1 and TRBJ2-5; D not certain. The source is a man aged 80 or over in good health. The CDR3 region is CASSQNYGETQYF. The DNA for the CDR3 is TGTGCCAGCAGCCAAAACTATGGGGAGACCCAGTACTTC.